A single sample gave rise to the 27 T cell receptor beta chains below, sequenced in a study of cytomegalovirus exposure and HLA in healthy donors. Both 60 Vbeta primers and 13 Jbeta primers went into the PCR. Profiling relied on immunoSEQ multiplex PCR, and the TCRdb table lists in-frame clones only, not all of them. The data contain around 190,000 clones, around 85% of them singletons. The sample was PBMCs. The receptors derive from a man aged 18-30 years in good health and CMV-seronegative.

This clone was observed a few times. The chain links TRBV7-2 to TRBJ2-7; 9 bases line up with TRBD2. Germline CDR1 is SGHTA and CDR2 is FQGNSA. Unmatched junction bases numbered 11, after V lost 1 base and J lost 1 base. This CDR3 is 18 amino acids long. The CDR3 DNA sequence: TGTGCCAGCAGCTTAGGGAGGAGGGTAGCGGGGGAGTCCTACGAGCAGTACTTC. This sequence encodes CASSLGRRVAGESYEQYF.

The DNA of the CDR3 is TGTGCCAGCAGCGCGCGATGGGGGGGCGCAGATACGCAGTATTTT. Residues: CASSARWGGADTQYF. The V and J genes are TRBV9 and TRBJ2-3, with D possibly TRBD2 on 7 matching bases. V gave up 3 bases and J gave up 4 bases, with 15 bases separating them. Germline assignment: CDR1 SGDLS and CDR2 YYNGEE. The CDR3 runs 15 residues.

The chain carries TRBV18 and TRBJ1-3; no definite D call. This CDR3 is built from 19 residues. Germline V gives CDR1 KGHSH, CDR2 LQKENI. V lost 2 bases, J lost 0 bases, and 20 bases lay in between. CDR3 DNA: TGTGCCAGCTCACCATCTTGGTCCGTCGGGTCGAGCTCTGGAAACACCATATATTTT. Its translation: CASSPSWSVGSSSGNTIYF.

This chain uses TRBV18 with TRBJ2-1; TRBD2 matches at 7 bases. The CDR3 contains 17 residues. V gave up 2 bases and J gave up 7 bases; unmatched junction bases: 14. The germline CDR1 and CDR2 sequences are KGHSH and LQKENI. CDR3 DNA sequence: TGTGCCAGCTCACCAAAACTCGGGGGAGGGCCGATAAATGAGCAGTTCTTC. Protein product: CASSPKLGGGPINEQFF.

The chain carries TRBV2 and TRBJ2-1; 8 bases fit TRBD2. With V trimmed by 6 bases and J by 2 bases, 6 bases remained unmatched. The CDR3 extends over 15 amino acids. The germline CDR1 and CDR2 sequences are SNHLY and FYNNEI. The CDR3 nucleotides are TGTGCCAGCAGCCTAAGCGGGGGACCCTACAATGAGCAGTTCTTC. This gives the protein CASSLSGGPYNEQFF.

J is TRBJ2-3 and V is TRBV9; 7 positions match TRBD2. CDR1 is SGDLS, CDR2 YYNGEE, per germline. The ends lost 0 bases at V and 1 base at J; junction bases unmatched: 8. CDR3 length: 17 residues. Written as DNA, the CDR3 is TGTGCCAGCAGCGTAGTGGGGGGGGGATTAGGCACAGATACGCAGTATTTT. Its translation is CASSVVGGGLGTDTQYF.

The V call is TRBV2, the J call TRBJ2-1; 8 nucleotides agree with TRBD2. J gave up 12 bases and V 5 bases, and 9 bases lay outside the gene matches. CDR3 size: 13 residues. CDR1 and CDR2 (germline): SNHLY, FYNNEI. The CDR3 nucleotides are TGTGCCAGCAGTAGGACTAGCACGGGATGGCAGTTCTTC. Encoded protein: CASSRTSTGWQFF.

CDR3 DNA: TGCGCCAGCAGCCAAAACACAGGGGACTTTATCTCTGGAAACACCATATATTTT. Its translation: CASSQNTGDFISGNTIYF. The genes are TRBV4-3 and TRBJ1-3; TRBD1 aligns across 7 bases. Trimming removed 2 bases from V and 0 bases from J; junction bases left unmatched: 10. Germline CDR1 LGHNA, CDR2 YSLEER. The CDR3 has 18 residues.

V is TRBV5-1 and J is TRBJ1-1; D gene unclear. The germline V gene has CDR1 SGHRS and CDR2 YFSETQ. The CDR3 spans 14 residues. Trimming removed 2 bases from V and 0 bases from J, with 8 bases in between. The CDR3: CASSFGSMNTEAFF. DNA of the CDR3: TGCGCCAGCAGCTTCGGGTCTATGAACACTGAAGCTTTCTTT.

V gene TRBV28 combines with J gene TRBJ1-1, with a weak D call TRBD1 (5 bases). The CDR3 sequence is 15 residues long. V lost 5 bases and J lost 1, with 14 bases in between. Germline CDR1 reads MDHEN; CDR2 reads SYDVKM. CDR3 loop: CASSPGGRANTEAFF. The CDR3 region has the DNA TGTGCCAGCAGTCCCGGGGGGAGGGCGAACACTGAAGCTTTCTTT.

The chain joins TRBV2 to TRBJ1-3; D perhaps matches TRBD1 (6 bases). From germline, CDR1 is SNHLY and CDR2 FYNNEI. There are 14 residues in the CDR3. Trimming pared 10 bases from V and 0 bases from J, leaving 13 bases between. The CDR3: CATIQGTSGNTIYF. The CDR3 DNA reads TGTGCCACCATACAGGGAACCTCTGGAAACACCATATATTTT.

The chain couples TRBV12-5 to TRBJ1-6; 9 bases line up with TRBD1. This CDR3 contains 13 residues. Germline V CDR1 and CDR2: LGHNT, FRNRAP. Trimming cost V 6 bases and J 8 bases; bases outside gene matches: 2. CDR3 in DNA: TGTGCTAGTGGACAGGGGGCCGATTCACCCCTCCACTTT. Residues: CASGQGADSPLHF.

CDR3 sequence reads: CASSQSYPEQYF. The CDR3 region has the DNA TGTGCCAGCAGCCAAAGCTACCCCGAGCAGTACTTC. J is TRBJ2-5 and V is TRBV7-9; D remains unclear. The DNA end lines up better with TRBJ2-7; the J call may be wrong. Germline V CDR1 and CDR2: SEHNR, FQNEAQ (reference sequence). There are 12 residues in the CDR3.

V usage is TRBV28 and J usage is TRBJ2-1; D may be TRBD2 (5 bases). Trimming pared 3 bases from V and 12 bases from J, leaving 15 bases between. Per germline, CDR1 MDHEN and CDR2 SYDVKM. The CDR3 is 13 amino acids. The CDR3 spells CASSFIEEERQFF. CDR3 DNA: TGTGCCAGCAGTTTCATCGAGGAGGAACGGCAGTTCTTC.

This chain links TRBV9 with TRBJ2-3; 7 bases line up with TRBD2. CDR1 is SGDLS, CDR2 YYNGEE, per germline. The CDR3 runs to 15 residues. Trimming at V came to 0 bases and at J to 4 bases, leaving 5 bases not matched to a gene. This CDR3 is CASSVEGRGADTQYF. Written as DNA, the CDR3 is TGTGCCAGCAGCGTAGAAGGTCGGGGGGCAGATACGCAGTATTTT.

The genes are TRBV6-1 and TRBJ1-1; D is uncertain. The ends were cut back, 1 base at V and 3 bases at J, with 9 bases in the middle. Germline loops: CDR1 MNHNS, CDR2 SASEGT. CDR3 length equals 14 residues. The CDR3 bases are TGTGCCAGCAGTGAAGGGGCCTGGGACACTGAAGCTTTCTTT. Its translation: CASSEGAWDTEAFF.

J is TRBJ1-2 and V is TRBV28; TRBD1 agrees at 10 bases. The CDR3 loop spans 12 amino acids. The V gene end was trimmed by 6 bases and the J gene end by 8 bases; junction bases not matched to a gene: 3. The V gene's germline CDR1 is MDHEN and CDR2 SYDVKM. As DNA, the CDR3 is TGTGCCAGCAGCCGGACAGGGGGGGGCTACACCTTC. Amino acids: CASSRTGGGYTF.

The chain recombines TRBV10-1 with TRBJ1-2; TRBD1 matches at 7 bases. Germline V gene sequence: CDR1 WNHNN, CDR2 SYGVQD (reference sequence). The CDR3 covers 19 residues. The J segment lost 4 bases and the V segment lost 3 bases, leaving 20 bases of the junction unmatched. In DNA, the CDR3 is TGCGCCAGCAGTGAATCTACAGGGGTCACGGCTCCCCCGGTCTATGGCTACACCTTC. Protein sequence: CASSESTGVTAPPVYGYTF.

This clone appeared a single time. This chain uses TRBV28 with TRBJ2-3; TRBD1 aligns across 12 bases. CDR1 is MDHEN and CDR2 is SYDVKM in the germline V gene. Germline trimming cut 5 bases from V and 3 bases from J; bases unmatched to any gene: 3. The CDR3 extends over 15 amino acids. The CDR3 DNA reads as TGTGCCAGCAGTCGGGACAGGGGGCGGACAGATACGCAGTATTTT. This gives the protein CASSRDRGRTDTQYF.

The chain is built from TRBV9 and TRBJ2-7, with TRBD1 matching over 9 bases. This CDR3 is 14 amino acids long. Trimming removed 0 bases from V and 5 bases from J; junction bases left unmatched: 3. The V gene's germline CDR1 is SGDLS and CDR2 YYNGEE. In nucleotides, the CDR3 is TGTGCCAGCAGCGTAGGGGACAGGGCTCACGAGCAGTACTTC. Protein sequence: CASSVGDRAHEQYF. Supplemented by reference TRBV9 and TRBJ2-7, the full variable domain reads DSGVTQTPKHLITATGQRVTLRCSPRSGDLSVYWYQQSLDQGLQFLIQYYNGEERAKGNILERFSAQQFPDLHSELNLSSLELGDSALYFCASSVGDRAHEQYFGPGTRLTVT.

This CDR3 is CASGPRQGATEAFF. The CDR3 DNA sequence: TGCGCCAGCGGCCCCCGTCAGGGGGCCACTGAAGCTTTCTTT. This chain uses TRBV10-2 with TRBJ1-1; TRBD1 aligns across 8 bases. Germline CDR1 and CDR2: WSHSY and SAAADI. The CDR3 has 14 residues. J lost 4 bases, V lost 8 bases, and 9 bases had no gene match.

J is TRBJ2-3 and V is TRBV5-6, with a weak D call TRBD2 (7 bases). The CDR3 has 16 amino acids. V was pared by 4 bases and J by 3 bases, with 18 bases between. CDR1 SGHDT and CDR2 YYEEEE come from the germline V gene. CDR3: CASSPYPGGSTDTQYF. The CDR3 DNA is TGTGCCAGCAGCCCTTACCCGGGGGGCAGTACAGATACGCAGTATTTT.

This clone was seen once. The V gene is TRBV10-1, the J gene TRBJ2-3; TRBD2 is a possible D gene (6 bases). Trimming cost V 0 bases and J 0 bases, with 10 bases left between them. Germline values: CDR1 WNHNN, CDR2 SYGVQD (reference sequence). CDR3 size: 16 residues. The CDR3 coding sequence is TGCGCCAGCAGTGAGTCGGGACTCCCTAGCACAGATACGCAGTATTTT. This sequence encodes CASSESGLPSTDTQYF.

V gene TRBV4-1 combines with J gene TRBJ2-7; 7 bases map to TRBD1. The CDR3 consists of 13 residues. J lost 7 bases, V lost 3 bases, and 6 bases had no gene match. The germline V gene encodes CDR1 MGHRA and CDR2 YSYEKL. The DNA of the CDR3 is TGCGCCAGCAGCCAGAGGGGACAGTCGGAGCAGTACTTC. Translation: CASSQRGQSEQYF.

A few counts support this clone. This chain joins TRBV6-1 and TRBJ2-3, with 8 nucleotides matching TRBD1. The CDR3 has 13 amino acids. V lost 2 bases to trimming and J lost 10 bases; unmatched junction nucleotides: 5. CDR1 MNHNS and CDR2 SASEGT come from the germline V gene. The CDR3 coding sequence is TGTGCCAGCAGTGAAAACGACAGGGGAGCGCAGTATTTT. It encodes CASSENDRGAQYF.

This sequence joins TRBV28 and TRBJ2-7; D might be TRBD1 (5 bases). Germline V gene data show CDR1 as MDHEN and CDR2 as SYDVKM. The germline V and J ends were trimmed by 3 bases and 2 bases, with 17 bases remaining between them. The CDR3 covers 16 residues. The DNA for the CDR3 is TGTGCCAGCAGTTTTAGAGTGGTCCAGGGAACCTACGAGCAGTACTTC. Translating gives CASSFRVVQGTYEQYF.

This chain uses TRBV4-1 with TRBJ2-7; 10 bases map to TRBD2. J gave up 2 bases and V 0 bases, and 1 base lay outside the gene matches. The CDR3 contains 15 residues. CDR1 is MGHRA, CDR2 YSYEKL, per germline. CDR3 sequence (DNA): TGCGCCAGCAGCCAAGAAAGCGGGGGGGCCTACGAGCAGTACTTC. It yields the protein CASSQESGGAYEQYF.